A selection of T cell receptor beta chains follows, all from one sample in a study of T cells after yellow fever vaccination. One entry per CDR3 protein, called by TCRdb with MiXCR from the 5' RACE reads. The profile covers a few hundred thousand distinct CDR3 sequences, with approximately 4.2% appearing a single time and 20% to 25% taken by the ten largest. The starting material was PBMCs, obtained 5 days after the yellow fever booster vaccination. The receptors here all came from a man aged 18 to 30 who received the YFV17D yellow fever vaccine. CDR3s include the opening cysteine and the closing phenylalanine or tryptophan. The D gene is left open where the match is weak. Clone size is shown for a subset of rows, as once, few, many or a class of expanded clone.

v_gene	d_gene	abundance	j_gene	CDR3nt	CDR3aa
TRBV20-1	NA	few	TRBJ1-6	TGCAGTGCTAGGACTGCGGGACGGTTTAGTTCACCCCTCCACTTT	CSARTAGRFSSPLHF
TRBV5-1	NA	many	TRBJ2-5	TGCGCCAGCAGCTTGAAAGGGTACCTTGAGACCCAGTACTTC	CASSLKGYLETQYF
TRBV28	NA	NA	TRBJ2-3	TGTGCCAGCAGTAGCCCCGGACTGCGGATAGATACGCAGTATTTT	CASSSPGLRIDTQYF
TRBV4-3	NA	few	TRBJ1-5	TGCGCCAGCAGAAGGTCCTACTCCGGCAATCAGCCCCAGCATTTT	CASRRSYSGNQPQHF
TRBV7-8	NA	few	TRBJ1-5	TGTGCCAGCAGCACGGGGAGCAATCAGCCCCAGCATTTT	CASSTGSNQPQHF
TRBV2	NA	many	TRBJ2-3	TGTGCCAGCAAAGGCACAGATACGCAGTATTTT	CASKGTDTQYF
TRBV4-2	NA	NA	TRBJ2-2	TGTGCCAGCAGCCAAGAGACAGCCGGGGAGCTGTTTTTT	CASSQETAGELFF
TRBV29-1	TRBD1	few	TRBJ2-5	TGCAGCGTTCGGTTACTATTGTTGGGACAGGGGGCAGAGACCCAGTACTTC	CSVRLLLLGQGAETQYF
TRBV7-9	NA	many	TRBJ1-1	TGTGCCAGCAGCTCTCCCCAGGGGTTCGGGACTGAAGCTTTCTTT	CASSSPQGFGTEAFF
TRBV2	TRBD1	few	TRBJ1-1	TGTGCCAGCAGTGAAGCCCCCCGGACAGGGAACACTGAAGCTTTCTTT	CASSEAPRTGNTEAFF
TRBV5-1	TRBD1	many	TRBJ2-2	TGCGCCAGCAGCGTTCAAATACAGGGGGGCACCGGGGAGCTGTTTTTT	CASSVQIQGGTGELFF
TRBV6-2/TRBV6-3	NA	NA	TRBJ2-3	TGTGCCAGCGGGGACCCTGGAGATACGCAGTATTTT	CASGDPGDTQYF
TRBV3-1	NA	many	TRBJ1-1	TGTGCCAGCAGCCCTGGATTTGGATTTAACACTGAAGCTTTCTTT	CASSPGFGFNTEAFF
TRBV5-1	TRBD2	NA	TRBJ2-1	TGCGCCAGCAGCTTAATAGCGGGGGGAAACAATGAGCAGTTCTTC	CASSLIAGGNNEQFF
TRBV15	NA	NA	TRBJ2-7	TGTGCCACCAGCGACTACGTCAGGGACGGGGCTTCCTACGAGCAGTACTTC	CATSDYVRDGASYEQYF
TRBV12-3/TRBV12-4	NA	NA	TRBJ1-1	TGTGCCAGCAGGCCTACAGGGTTGAACACTGAAGCTTTCTTT	CASRPTGLNTEAFF
TRBV4-3	NA	NA	TRBJ2-5	TGCGCCAGCAGCCAAGTGTCCTCCAGAATTCTTTCAGAGACCCAGTACTTC	CASSQVSSRILSETQYF
TRBV29-1	NA	NA	TRBJ1-6	TGCAGCCACACGACGGATAGATACTCCTATAATTCACCCCTCCACTTT	CSHTTDRYSYNSPLHF
TRBV7-2	NA	few	TRBJ1-2	TGTGCCAGCAGCCAGGGATACGATGGCTACACCTTC	CASSQGYDGYTF
TRBV7-9	NA	many	TRBJ2-2	TGTGCCAGCAGCCTACAGGACACCGGGGAGCTGTTTTTT	CASSLQDTGELFF
TRBV6-2/TRBV6-3	NA	NA	TRBJ1-5	TGTGCCAGCAGTTACTCGACGGTTCCGGGGGCAGGCCAAAGATATAGCAATCAGCCCCAGCATTTT	CASSYSTVPGAGQRYSNQPQHF
TRBV7-2	NA	many	TRBJ2-7	TGTGCCAGCAGCTTCCAGGGTAAGAACTACGAGCAGTACTTC	CASSFQGKNYEQYF
TRBV7-9	TRBD2	many	TRBJ2-5	TGTGCCAGCAGTTCACCACCGGGACTAGCCCAAGTGACCCAGTACTTC	CASSSPPGLAQVTQYF
TRBV9	TRBD2	many	TRBJ2-1	TGTGCCAGCAGCGCCGGACTAGAGCTGTACAATGAGCAGTTCTTC	CASSAGLELYNEQFF